The 11 T cell receptor beta chains presented below share a single source sample, sequenced in a study of human T cells and chemical hapten exposure. TCRdb reprocessed the RACE reads via MiXCR and lists one record per CDR3 protein. Here the sample spans 250,000 or so distinct CDR3 sequences, 7.5% to 10% being singletons. The sample's time point: pre-sensitization, week 0. Indicated treatment: therapeutic diphenylcyclopropenone sensitization with weekly scalp DPC. This sample comprised whole blood, obtained in connection with sensitization to the hapten diphenylcyclopropenone (DPC). These receptor sequences come from a woman aged 40 to 55 with alopecia areata. Some clones in this sample may be carry-over from other donors' samples.

This chain joins TRBV6-2 or TRBV6-3 and TRBJ1-4; TRBD1 matches at 7 bases. The CDR3 loop spans 16 amino acids. Germline assignment: CDR1 MNHEY and CDR2 SVGEGT. Trimming removed 5 bases from V and 2 bases from J; junction bases left unmatched: 8. The CDR3 nucleotides are TGTGCCAGCAGTGACCGACAGGGAACTACTAATGAAAAACTGTTTTTT. Protein sequence: CASSDRQGTTNEKLFF.

The rearrangement uses TRBV5-6 and TRBJ1-6, with no clear D. This CDR3 has 16 residues. Per the germline V gene, CDR1 is SGHDT and CDR2 is YYEEEE. V was clipped by 3 bases and J by 4 bases, with 14 bases between them. CDR3: CASSSFRVRYNSPLHF. The CDR3 DNA follows: TGTGCCAGCAGCTCTTTCCGGGTCAGATATAATTCACCCCTCCACTTT. The full variable domain, completed using reference TRBV5-6 and TRBJ1-6, is DAGVTQSPTHLIKTRGQQVTLRCSPKSGHDTVSWYQQALGQGPQFIFQYYEEEERQRGNFPDRFSGHQFPNYSSELNVNALLLGDSALYLCASSSFRVRYNSPLHFGNGTRLTVT.

This clonotype was observed a few times. This sequence joins TRBV29-1 and TRBJ2-3; tentative D call: TRBD2 (6 bases). Germline V gene data show CDR1 as SQVTM and CDR2 as ANQGSEA. The CDR3 extends over 12 amino acids. V shed 4 bases and J shed 4 bases, with 9 bases lying between them. The CDR3 bases are TGCAGCGTTGTGGGGGGACCAGATACGCAGTATTTT. Its protein product is CSVVGGPDTQYF.

J is TRBJ2-7 and V is TRBV9, with D uncertain. CDR1 SGDLS and CDR2 YYNGEE come from the germline V gene. This CDR3 comprises 14 residues. V shed 0 bases and J shed 4 bases, with 11 bases lying between them. CDR3 sequence reads: CASSVGPNEYEQYF. CDR3 in DNA: TGTGCCAGCAGCGTAGGACCCAACGAGTACGAGCAGTACTTC. Filled out from reference TRBV9 and TRBJ2-7, the complete variable domain reads DSGVTQTPKHLITATGQRVTLRCSPRSGDLSVYWYQQSLDQGLQFLIQYYNGEERAKGNILERFSAQQFPDLHSELNLSSLELGDSALYFCASSVGPNEYEQYFGPGTRLTVT.

This clonotype was picked up a small number of times. V is TRBV27 and J is TRBJ1-1; D not resolved. The CDR3 runs 16 residues. The germline V gene has CDR1 MNHEY and CDR2 SMNVEV (reference sequence). Trimming removed 3 bases from V and 4 bases from J, with 18 bases in between. The CDR3 here is CASSFWVGQQFTEAFF. CDR3 sequence (DNA): TGTGCCAGCAGTTTTTGGGTAGGGCAACAGTTCACTGAAGCTTTCTTT.

The DNA for the CDR3 is TGTGCCAGCAGTTTTGAGGCCACTGAAGCTTTCTTT. Translation gives CASSFEATEAFF. This chain connects TRBV12-3 or TRBV12-4 to TRBJ1-1; D not resolved. The V and J ends lost 3 bases and 4 bases respectively, with 6 bases between them. There are 12 residues in the CDR3.

A note on this clonotype: Mismatch with germline at one junction end may stem from a read error. The CDR3 nucleotides are TGTGCCAGCACCTTCGGACAGGCCACCAGGGAGCTGTTTTTT. Its translation is CASTFGQATRELFF. This chain joins TRBV7-2 and TRBJ2-2; TRBD1 aligns across 7 bases. The CDR3 contains 14 residues. Germline CDR1 is SGHTA and CDR2 is FQGNSA.

The gene calls are TRBV12-3 or TRBV12-4 and TRBJ2-1, with TRBD2 matching 9 bases. This CDR3 has 16 amino acids. The V and J ends lost 0 bases and 5 bases, in that order; junction bases with no gene match: 5. CDR3 nucleotides: TGTGCCAGCAGTTTAGCCCGACTAGCGGACCACAATGAGCAGTTCTTC. This encodes CASSLARLADHNEQFF.

The chain has TRBV28 and TRBJ1-1; 9 nucleotides line up with TRBD1. This CDR3 is built from 16 residues. Germline CDR1 reads MDHEN; CDR2 reads SYDVKM. The ends lost 6 bases at V and 5 bases at J; junction bases unmatched: 13. For the CDR3, the DNA is TGTGCCAGCAGACAGGGGGCAAGGATTGCTGGGACTGAAGCTTTCTTT. Amino acid sequence: CASRQGARIAGTEAFF.

The chain has TRBV15 and TRBJ2-5, with D maybe TRBD1 (5 bases). The CDR3 has 14 residues. V lost 1 base, J lost 3 bases, and 9 bases lay in between. Germline V gene lookup returns CDR1 LNHNV and CDR2 YYDKDF (reference sequence). CDR3 protein: CATSRARAEETQYF. The DNA for the CDR3 is TGTGCCACCAGCAGAGCCAGGGCTGAAGAGACCCAGTACTTC.

V usage is TRBV7-2 and J usage is TRBJ2-1; TRBD2 aligns across 9 bases. In germline, CDR1 is SGHTA, CDR2 FQGNSA. This CDR3 has 17 residues. After removal of 8 bases from V and 4 bases from J, the junction contained 15 bases not matched to a gene. The CDR3 DNA is TGTGCCAGCCTGGAGAGGATTAAGCGGGGGGCGTACAATGAGCAGTTCTTC. It translates to CASLERIKRGAYNEQFF.